This T cell receptor beta chain is from a study of T cell responses to AZD1222 COVID-19 vaccine (dated by TCRdb to the early 2020s). Background for the entire study: A total of 230 to 250 trial participants underwent TCR sequencing, of whom 200 to 220 received two doses of AZD1222 and approximately 25 received two doses of the MenACWY control vaccine. Trial participants were enrolled into age subgroups of 18-55, 56-69 and 70-plus years, which contained approximately 150, 28 and 58 TCR-sequenced participants, respectively.

What the authors observed across the whole study: Spike-specific TCR breadth and depth rose significantly after two AZD1222 doses compared with day 0 and with MenACWY recipients. Conclusions about previously exposed vaccinees were limited because only six AZD1222 recipients were SARS-CoV-2 seropositive at baseline. The 56-69-year group was small, and its depth increase did not reach significance, likely because of low power. CD4 TCRs associated with the vaccine covered the entire spike protein, and the dominant responses were in regions 160-218 and 743-854. Participants were mostly white British, with more females than males. The authors suggested clonal diversity may have been underestimated. Reportedly, close to half of the unique spike-specific TCRs recognized epitopes lying outside the regions that are mutated in the B.1.351 and B.1.1.7 variants. No day 14 peak-response samples were available, so repertoires were characterized only after the peak T cell response.

V loses 2 bases, J loses 2 bases, and the germline ends lie 8 bases apart. The germline V gene gives CDR1 as SGDLS and CDR2 as YYNGEE. Inclusive of the bounding cysteine and phenylalanine, the CDR3 is 14 residues long. The kept DNA is CDR3 alone, 42 bases in frame from the first base. The CDR3 regions of human TCRbeta chains were analyzed by immunosequencing. The source study handled its data this way. Repertoire TCRs were checked for matches against a reference library of SARS-CoV-2-specific TCRs that had been generated using the MIRA antigen-specificity platform. Breadth meant the fraction of unique TCRs that were SARS-CoV-2-associated, whereas depth meant the fraction of total T cells that were SARS-CoV-2-associated. Using the MIRA data, each spike-specific TCR was mapped to the spike region that the TCR reacts to and placed in a CD4 or CD8 class. Log10-transformed breadth and depth values were compared by one-way ANOVA with Sidak's multiple comparisons tests. This immuneACCESS table, as held by TCRdb, lists in-frame sequences with V and J called but not all clones. Of the missing ones, under half trace to an unresolved V gene in checked studies; the others have no known cause. V and J calls and clone size come straight from that table; D and trimming were deduced from the DNA. The sample includes approximately 93,000 clones, with roughly nine tenths observed a single time. The ten most abundant clones make up roughly 5% of the sample.

The sample's time point, from its label and the paper: about 28 days (+/-7) after the second vaccine dose. AZD1222 recipients given second doses at about 4 weeks or at about 12 weeks were pooled, since spike-specific TCR depth and breadth were not found to differ between the two schedules. Vaccinee samples were obtained from the UK trials COV001 and COV002, which included a single-blind randomized controlled phase 2/3 trial of AZD1222 (ChAdOx1 nCoV-19) in healthy adults. Trial participant PBMC samples were collected at day 0 and day 28 after the second dose for TCRbeta chain sequencing. Concerning this clone itself: Which antigen it targets is not known. Base qualities are not recorded, but no much larger clone differs from it by a single base.

Sequencing was performed on peripheral blood, taken 28 days after the second AZD1222 dose. The receptor was derived from an adult who received the AZD1222 COVID-19 vaccine. This sequence uses TRBV9 and TRBJ1-3, with TRBD1 tentatively as D gene (5 bases match). The DNA is TGTGCCAGCAGCGTGGGGCAGGCTGGAAACACCATATATTTT. This codes for CASSVGQAGNTIYF. Beyond the CDR3, the reference TRBV9 and TRBJ1-3 genes provide the residues; the full variable domain reads: DSGVTQTPKHLITATGQRVTLRCSPRSGDLSVYWYQQSLDQGLQFLIQYYNGEERAKGNILERFSAQQFPDLHSELNLSSLELGDSALYFCASSVGQAGNTIYFGEGSWLTVV.